This T cell receptor beta chain appears in the sequencing data of a study of T cells after yellow fever vaccination. Whole-study findings and limits: The secondary response showed a weaker magnitude and a faster peak, day 5 versus 15. Bulk-population clonotypes that are abundant could appear as contaminants in FACS-sorted repertoires.

There are 13 residues in the CDR3. Trimming left V 5 bases short and J 6 bases short, with 13 bases between. From germline, CDR1 is SGHTA and CDR2 FQGNSA. Template-switching 5'RACE yielded the TCR cDNA; a universal primer site and UMIs were added in the process. TCRdb used MiXCR to reprocess the 5' RACE reads, holding one entry per CDR3 protein. This repertoire shows 250,000 to 300,000 distinct CDR3 sequences, 13% found once; its top ten account for roughly 0.5%. In the case of this clonotype: The antigen is undetermined.

The specimen comprised CD4+ T cells sorted from PBMCs, sampled 45 days after the yellow fever booster vaccination. This sequence joins TRBV7-2 and TRBJ2-5, with D possibly being TRBD1 or TRBD2 (7 bases each). This clonotype originated in a man younger than 45 who received the YFV17D yellow fever vaccine. The CDR3 coding sequence is TGTGCCAGCAGCCGACAGGGAGGGCAGACCCAGTACTTC. Translation: CASSRQGGQTQYF.